This is a list of T cell receptor beta chains from one sample in a study of T cell responses to AZD1222 COVID-19 vaccine. Some clones are missing from TCRdb's copy, which holds only in-frame ones; the method was immunoSEQ multiplex PCR. The sample carries under 200,000 clones, just over 90% recorded once. This specimen consisted of peripheral blood, obtained 28 days after the second dose of the MenACWY control vaccine. The origin of the receptors is an adult who received the MenACWY meningococcal vaccine as a control. Both conserved end residues are part of each CDR3. A D gene is named only where the DNA matches it firmly. Only some rows state a clone size, as once, few, many or a class for expanded clones.

J gene,V gene,clone size,D gene,CDR3 length,CDR3 DNA,CDR3 protein
TRBJ1-3,TRBV15,NA,NA,16,TGTGCCACCAGCAGAGCGTTACCAGGCTCTGGAAACACCATATATTTT,CATSRALPGSGNTIYF
TRBJ2-5,TRBV19,NA,TRBD2,16,TGTGCCAGTAGTATGTGGAGCGGGGGCCTCCAAGAGACCCAGTACTTC,CASSMWSGGLQETQYF
TRBJ1-2,TRBV27,NA,TRBD1,13,TGTGCCAGCGGGAGGGGCAGGGGGCAGGGCTACACCTTC,CASGRGRGQGYTF
TRBJ1-3,TRBV11-3,NA,NA,19,TGTGCCAGCAGCTTTCCCTTTAAGGTCAGTACACGCTCTGGAAACACCATATATTTT,CASSFPFKVSTRSGNTIYF
TRBJ2-3,TRBV6-5,NA,TRBD2,15,TGTGCCAGCAGTCGACTAGCGGGAGAGACAGATACGCAGTATTTT,CASSRLAGETDTQYF
TRBJ2-2,TRBV11-3,NA,NA,17,TGTGCCAGCAGCTTATCTGGTGCAGCACAAGACACCGGGGAGCTGTTTTTT,CASSLSGAAQDTGELFF
TRBJ1-3,TRBV18,NA,NA,15,TGTGCCAGCTCACCGGAAAGGAGCTCTGGAAACACCATATATTTT,CASSPERSSGNTIYF
TRBJ1-2,TRBV27,NA,TRBD1,15,TGTGCCAGCAGCCCAACGGGACAGGGGAACTATGGCTACACCTTC,CASSPTGQGNYGYTF
TRBJ2-7,TRBV19,NA,NA,14,TGTGCCAGTACCGGCCTGGGACCCTCGTACGAGCAGTACTTC,CASTGLGPSYEQYF
TRBJ2-7,TRBV7-3,NA,TRBD2,14,TGTGCCAGCAGCCTAAGCGGGGGACCCTACGAGCAGTACTTC,CASSLSGGPYEQYF
TRBJ1-5,TRBV7-2,NA,TRBD1,16,TGTGCCAGCAGCCAAGGGACAGGGAAGAGAAGACAGCCCCAGCATTTT,CASSQGTGKRRQPQHF
TRBJ1-2,TRBV28,NA,NA,16,TGTGCCAGCAGTTCCCCGAGGGTCGACAGGATCAATGGCTACACCTTC,CASSSPRVDRINGYTF
TRBJ1-2,TRBV19,NA,NA,13,TGTGCCAGTACCACCTCCCGGAGCTATGGCTACACCTTC,CASTTSRSYGYTF
TRBJ2-7,TRBV25-1,once,NA,15,TGTGCCAGCAGTGAAATGGTCGGCCTATCCTACGAGCAGTACTTC,CASSEMVGLSYEQYF
TRBJ2-7,TRBV20-1,NA,NA,11,TGCAGTGCTTGGGACTTGTACGAGCAGTACTTC,CSAWDLYEQYF
TRBJ1-2,TRBV6-5,once,TRBD1,14,TGTGCCAGCACGCAGTTCGGGACAGTCTATGGCTACACCTTC,CASTQFGTVYGYTF
TRBJ1-2,TRBV9,NA,NA,14,TGTGCCAGCAGCGAGACCCCAGATAGGTATGGCTACACCTTC,CASSETPDRYGYTF
TRBJ1-5,TRBV19,NA,NA,15,TGTGCCAGTAAGTGGCGTCAGGGAGGCAATCAGCCCCAGCATTTT,CASKWRQGGNQPQHF
TRBJ2-7,TRBV5-1,NA,TRBD2,18,TGCGCCAGCAGCTTGATTGGAGGACTAGCGGGAGGGCCGGGGGAGCAGTACTTC,CASSLIGGLAGGPGEQYF
TRBJ1-4,TRBV7-2,NA,TRBD1,15,TGTGCCAGCAGCTTCCGAGGACAGGTGGATGAAAAACTGTTTTTT,CASSFRGQVDEKLFF
TRBJ2-7,TRBV29-1,once,NA,11,TGCAACCCTTATGGGACCTACGAGCAGTACTTC,CNPYGTYEQYF
TRBJ2-5,TRBV11-3,NA,TRBD2,13,TGTGCCAGCAGCCTTAGCGGGAGAGAGACCCAGTACTTC,CASSLSGRETQYF
TRBJ2-1,TRBV6-5,once,TRBD2,13,TGTGCCAGCAGGTCACCCAGCGGGAACGAGCAGTTCTTC,CASRSPSGNEQFF
TRBJ2-7,TRBV27,NA,TRBD2,14,TGTGCCAGCAGTTTAGGCGGGAGCTCCTACGAGCAGTACTTC,CASSLGGSSYEQYF
TRBJ1-5,TRBV27,NA,NA,18,TGTGCCAGCAGTTCCCACTCCACCGGGGGCTTGGGCAATCAGCCCCAGCATTTT,CASSSHSTGGLGNQPQHF
TRBJ2-6,TRBV19,NA,NA,16,TGTGCCAGTACCCTGGGGCTTAGCTCTGGGGCCAACGTCCTGACTTTC,CASTLGLSSGANVLTF
TRBJ2-4,TRBV6-1,NA,NA,15,TGTGCCAGCAGTGAGGGACATCTAGCCAAAAACATTCAGTACTTC,CASSEGHLAKNIQYF
TRBJ2-2,TRBV7-9,NA,NA,12,TGTGCCAGCAGCCCCGGGCCGAGGGAGCTGTTTTTT,CASSPGPRELFF
TRBJ2-7,TRBV14,few,TRBD2,18,TGTGCCAGCAGGTATGGGACTAGCAGGGGGGGGAAGAGGTACGAGCAGTACTTC,CASRYGTSRGGKRYEQYF
TRBJ2-7,TRBV4-2,NA,NA,15,TGTGCCAGCAGCCAAGGGGACGGAGTCACCCACGAGCAGTACTTC,CASSQGDGVTHEQYF
TRBJ1-4,TRBV11-2,NA,NA,15,TGTGCCAGCAGCTTAGTGGGGGGGACTTCAGAAAAACTGTTTTTT,CASSLVGGTSEKLFF
TRBJ2-7,TRBV19,NA,TRBD2,14,TGTGCCAGTAGTATAGCGGGAGGCTCCTACGAGCAGTACTTC,CASSIAGGSYEQYF
TRBJ1-1,TRBV7-9,NA,NA,13,TGTGCCAGCAGCCGGGGAGTAGGGTTGAGTGCTTTCTTT,CASSRGVGLSAFF
TRBJ1-3,TRBV6-5,NA,NA,14,TGTGCCAGCAGTTACGGCCCGGAGGGCCGCACCATATATTTT,CASSYGPEGRTIYF
TRBJ1-6,TRBV4-1,NA,NA,17,TGCGCCAGCAGCCAAGAGGTAAAGACGGCCTATAATTCACCCCTCCACTTT,CASSQEVKTAYNSPLHF
TRBJ1-1,TRBV4-3,NA,NA,14,TGCGCCAGCAGTCTCTTAAGGGGGGGAACTGAAGCTTTCTTT,CASSLLRGGTEAFF
TRBJ2-2,TRBV7-3,NA,TRBD2,15,TGTGCCAGCAGCTGGAGCGGGAGGGGTACCGGGGAGCTGTTTTTT,CASSWSGRGTGELFF
TRBJ2-3,TRBV7-2,NA,TRBD1,15,TGTGCCAGCAGCCCCGCGGACAGGGTTGGAGATACGCAGTATTTT,CASSPADRVGDTQYF
TRBJ2-3,TRBV9,NA,NA,14,TGTGCCAGCACCGCTACCGGAAGTACAGATACGCAGTATTTT,CASTATGSTDTQYF
TRBJ1-1,TRBV6-5,NA,NA,14,TGTGCCAGCGGCTACTACAGGGAGAACACTGAAGCTTTCTTT,CASGYYRENTEAFF
TRBJ2-7,TRBV2,NA,NA,13,TGTGCCAGCAGTGAAACAGGGCTGTACGAGCAGTACTTC,CASSETGLYEQYF
TRBJ2-1,TRBV6-5,NA,NA,13,TGTGCCAGCGCCGATGGTCGCTACAATGAGCAGTTCTTC,CASADGRYNEQFF
TRBJ2-2,TRBV6-5,NA,TRBD2,15,TGTGCCAGCAGCCTCAAGACTAGCCGGACCGGGGAGCTGTTTTTT,CASSLKTSRTGELFF
TRBJ2-1,TRBV7-3,NA,TRBD1,13,TGTGCCAGCAGCTTTACAGGGGTCGGTGAGCAGTTCTTC,CASSFTGVGEQFF
TRBJ2-3,TRBV3-1/TRBV3-2,NA,NA,14,TGTGCCAGCAGCCCTGACGGGGGCACAGATACGCAGTATTTT,CASSPDGGTDTQYF
TRBJ2-7,TRBV7-9,once,NA,14,TGTGCCAGCAGCTGGGGGACACTGTCCTACGAGCAGTACTTC,CASSWGTLSYEQYF
TRBJ2-3,TRBV28,once,NA,15,TGTGCCAGCAGTCTTCCTGGGGGAGGCATAGATACGCAGTATTTT,CASSLPGGGIDTQYF
TRBJ1-2,TRBV16,NA,NA,16,TGTGCCAGCAGCCAATGGTCTGGGGGAGCAAACGATGGCTACACCTTC,CASSQWSGGANDGYTF
TRBJ1-1,TRBV6-5,NA,NA,14,TGTGCCAGCAGGGGCCCGGGTCCGGCCACTGAAGCTTTCTTT,CASRGPGPATEAFF
TRBJ1-5,TRBV6-5,NA,NA,13,TGTGCCAGCAGTAACCGGCCCTCGGAGCCCCAGCATTTT,CASSNRPSEPQHF
TRBJ1-4,TRBV5-6,NA,NA,14,TGTGCCAGCAGCCTCGCGGGGGCAAATGAAAAACTGTTTTTT,CASSLAGANEKLFF
TRBJ1-2,TRBV6-5,NA,TRBD1,14,TGTGCCAGCAGGGGACAGGGGGCTTCCCGTGGCTACACCTTC,CASRGQGASRGYTF
TRBJ2-7,TRBV6-5,once,NA,11,TGTGCCAGCAGACGACAAGGCGAGCAGTACTTC,CASRRQGEQYF